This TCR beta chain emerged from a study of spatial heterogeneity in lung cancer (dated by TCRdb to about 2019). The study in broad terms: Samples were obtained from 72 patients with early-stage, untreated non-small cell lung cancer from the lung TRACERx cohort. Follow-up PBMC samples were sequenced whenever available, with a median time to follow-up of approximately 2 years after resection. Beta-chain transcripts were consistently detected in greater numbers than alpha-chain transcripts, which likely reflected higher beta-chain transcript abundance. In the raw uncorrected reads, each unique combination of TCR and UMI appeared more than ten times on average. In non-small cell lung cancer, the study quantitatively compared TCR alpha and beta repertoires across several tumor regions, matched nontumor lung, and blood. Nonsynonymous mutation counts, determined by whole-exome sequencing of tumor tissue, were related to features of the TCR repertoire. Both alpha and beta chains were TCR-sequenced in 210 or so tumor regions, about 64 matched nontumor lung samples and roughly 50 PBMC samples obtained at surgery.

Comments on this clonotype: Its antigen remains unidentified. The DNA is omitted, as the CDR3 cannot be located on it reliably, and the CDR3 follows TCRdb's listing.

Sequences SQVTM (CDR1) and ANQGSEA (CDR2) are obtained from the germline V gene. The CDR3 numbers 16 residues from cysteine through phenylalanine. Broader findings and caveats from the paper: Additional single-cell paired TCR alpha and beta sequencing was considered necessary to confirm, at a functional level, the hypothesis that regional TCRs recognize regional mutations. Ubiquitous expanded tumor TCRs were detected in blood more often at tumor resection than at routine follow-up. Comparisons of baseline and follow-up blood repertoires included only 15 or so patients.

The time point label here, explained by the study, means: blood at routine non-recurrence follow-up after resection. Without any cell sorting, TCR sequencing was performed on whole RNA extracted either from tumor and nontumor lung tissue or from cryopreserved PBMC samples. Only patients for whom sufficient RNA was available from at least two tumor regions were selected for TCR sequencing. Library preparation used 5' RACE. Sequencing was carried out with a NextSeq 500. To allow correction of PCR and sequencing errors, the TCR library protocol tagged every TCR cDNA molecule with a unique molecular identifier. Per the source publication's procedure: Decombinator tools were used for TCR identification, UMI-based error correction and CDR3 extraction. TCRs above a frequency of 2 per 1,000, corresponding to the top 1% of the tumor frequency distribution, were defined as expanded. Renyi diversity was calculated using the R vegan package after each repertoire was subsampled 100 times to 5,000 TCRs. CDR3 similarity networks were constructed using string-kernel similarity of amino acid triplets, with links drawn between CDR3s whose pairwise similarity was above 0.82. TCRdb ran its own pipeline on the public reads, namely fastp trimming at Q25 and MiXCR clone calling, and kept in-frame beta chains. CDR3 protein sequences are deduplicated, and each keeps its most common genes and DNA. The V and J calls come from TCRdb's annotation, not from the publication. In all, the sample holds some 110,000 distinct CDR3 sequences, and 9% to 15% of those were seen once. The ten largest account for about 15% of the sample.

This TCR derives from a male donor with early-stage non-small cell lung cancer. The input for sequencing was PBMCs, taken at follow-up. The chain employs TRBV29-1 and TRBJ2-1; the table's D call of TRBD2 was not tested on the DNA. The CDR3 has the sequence CSVERVASGSPQPPFF.